What follows are 27 T cell receptor beta chains derived from one specimen sequenced in a study of tumor and adjacent non-tumor tissue in lung cancer. TCRbeta libraries were built with three rounds of nested PCR, modified from ARM-PCR. TCRdb re-called the multiplex PCR reads through MiXCR, storing one row per CDR3 protein. In the table there are some 120,000 distinct CDR3 sequences, approximately 66% of which are singletons. This sample's RNA came from whole unsorted tissue. The sequenced sample was lung tumor tissue. Source of these receptors: a man under 40 with non-small cell lung cancer.

This clonotype was counted only a few times. In this CDR3 the conserved last residue, phenylalanine or tryptophan, is missing, so a read error is likely. The chain uses TRBV11-3 and TRBJ1-4; no definite D call. Deletions cut 4 bases from V and 7 bases from J, with 10 bases between. The CDR3 covers 13 residues. CDR1 and CDR2 (germline): SGHNT, YENEEA. The CDR3 spells CASSSRSGEKLFL. CDR3 DNA sequence: TGTGCCAGCAGCTCTAGGTCCGGTGAAAAACTGTTTCTT.

A few counts support this clonotype. A much more abundant neighbour one base away suggests this may be a read error. V usage is TRBV20-1 and J usage is TRBJ1-2; possibly TRBD1 for D (6 bases). The CDR3 runs to 15 residues. V was cut by 6 bases and J by 4 bases, with 21 bases left in between. Germline V CDR1 and CDR2: DFQATT, SNEGSKA (reference sequence). Written as DNA, the CDR3 is TGCAGTGCGAAAGAATTGACAGGAATTGGCTATGGCTACACCTTC. This translates into CSAKELTGIGYGYTF.

CDR3 protein: CASSFKGLAGGDTQYF. CDR3 coding DNA: TGTGCCAGCAGCTTCAAGGGACTAGCGGGAGGAGATACGCAGTATTTT. This chain uses TRBV11-3 with TRBJ2-3; 15 bases agree with TRBD2. The V segment lost 3 bases and the J segment 5 bases; nucleotides outside the gene matches: 3. Germline assignment: CDR1 SGHNT and CDR2 YENEEA. The CDR3 contains 16 residues.

Note on this clonotype: The junction departs from the called germline gene at one end, perhaps through a read error. The CDR3 DNA follows: TGTGTCAGCAGCCCGGACTACGTGAACACCGGGGAACTGTTTTTT. Translated: CVSSPDYVNTGELFF. V gene TRBV12-3 or TRBV12-4 combines with J gene TRBJ2-2, with D maybe TRBD2 (6 bases). The CDR3 length is 15 residues.

The table lists this clonotype with a few counts. CDR3 sequence reads: CATSDPGYGLYNEQFF. As DNA, the CDR3 is TGTGCCACCAGTGATCCGGGCTATGGCCTCTACAATGAGCAGTTCTTC. V and J are TRBV24-1 and TRBJ2-1; no clear D. This CDR3 spans 16 amino acids. Trimming pared 3 bases from V and 3 bases from J, leaving 14 bases between. The germline V gene encodes CDR1 KGHDR and CDR2 SFDVKD.

Of note for this clonotype: At one boundary the junction diverges from the germline segment, which might be a read error. The chain carries TRBV20-1 and TRBJ2-7; D is ambiguous. From germline, CDR1 is DFQATT and CDR2 SNEGSKA (reference sequence). The CDR3 covers 15 residues. CDR3 protein: CSAREGGQTSYEQYF. The CDR3, as DNA: TGCAGTGCTAGAGAGGGTGGCCAGACCTCCTACGAGCAGTACTTT.

Comment on this clonotype: This may stem from a read error, because a much larger clone lies one nucleotide away. V and J are TRBV20-1 and TRBJ1-4; TRBD1 agrees at 7 bases. Per the germline V gene, CDR1 is DFQATT and CDR2 is SNEGSKA (reference sequence). CDR3 length: 10 residues. Here the CDR3 DNA reads TGCACTGCAAGGGGGCAGGGACTGTTTTTT. Amino acids: CTARGQGLFF.

This clonotype has ten or more counts. The chain is built from TRBV29-1 and TRBJ1-1; tentative D call: TRBD1 (5 bases). The CDR3 is 14 residues long. CDR1 is SQVTM and CDR2 is ANQGSEA in the germline V gene. Trimming left V 4 bases short and J 1 base short, with 13 bases between. The CDR3 is CSVVTWGQNTEAFF. CDR3 nucleotides: TGCAGCGTTGTGACTTGGGGCCAGAACACTGAAGCTTTCTTT.

This chain uses TRBV19 with TRBJ1-5; no clear D gene. The germline CDR1 and CDR2 sequences are LNHDA and SQIVND (reference sequence). The CDR3 length is 14 residues. Trimming pared 5 bases from V and 0 bases from J, leaving 8 bases between. The CDR3 DNA follows: TGTGCCAGTAGTCGGGGAACTAGCAATCAGCCCCAGCATTTT. Its protein is CASSRGTSNQPQHF.

To note about this clonotype: Since a much larger clone is just one base distant, this may be a read error. The rearrangement joins TRBV12-3 or TRBV12-4 to TRBJ1-2; possible D gene TRBD1, 5 bases. Deletions cut 1 base from V and 4 bases from J, with 13 bases between. The CDR3 runs to 15 residues. Here the CDR3 DNA reads TGTGCCAGCAGTTTAGGTGGCAGGAGGGGCTATGGCTACACCTTC. Translated: CASSLGGRRGYGYTF.

This clonotype came up a few times. The V gene is TRBV28, the J gene TRBJ2-5; no clear D gene. CDR1 is MDHEN and CDR2 is SYDVKM in the germline V gene. This CDR3 spans 13 amino acids. V lost 5 bases and J lost 2, with 9 bases in between. As DNA, the CDR3 is TGTGCCAGCAGTCTACCCCAGCAAGAGACCCAGTACTTC. As protein: CASSLPQQETQYF.

The chain links TRBV14 to TRBJ2-5, with 7 bases lining up with TRBD1. Trimming removed 4 bases from V and 4 bases from J; junction bases left unmatched: 6. Germline-derived CDR1 and CDR2 are SGHDN and FVKESK. This CDR3 has 14 amino acids. CDR3 loop: CASSRQGMGETQYF. CDR3 in DNA: TGTGCCAGCAGCCGACAGGGAATGGGAGAGACCCAGTACTTC. Full variable domain (missing parts from reference TRBV14 and TRBJ2-5): EAGVTQFPSHSVIEKGQTVTLRCDPISGHDNLYWYRRVMGKEIKFLLHFVKESKQDESGMPNNRFLAERTGGTYSTLKVQPAELEDSGVYFCASSRQGMGETQYFGPGTRLLVL.

This clonotype was seen more than once but under ten times. The V and J genes are TRBV11-2 and TRBJ2-1; 7 bases are shared with TRBD2. Germline CDR1 is SGHAT and CDR2 is FQNNGV. CDR3 length: 15 residues. The trim removed 1 base at V and 7 bases at J, leaving 7 bases unmatched. The CDR3 here is CASSLAGQGGNEQFF. CDR3 bases: TGTGCCAGCAGCTTAGCGGGCCAGGGAGGGAATGAGCAGTTCTTC.

The sample holds a few counts of this clonotype. A clone one base away is much larger, so this may be a read error. The rearrangement uses TRBV20-1 and TRBJ1-3; D remains ambiguous. Per the germline V gene, CDR1 is DFQATT and CDR2 is SNEGSKA (reference sequence). The germline V and J ends were trimmed by 3 bases and 3 bases, with 15 bases remaining between them. This CDR3 is built from 15 residues. As DNA, the CDR3 is TGCAGTGCTAGTAGATTCCCGCCGTATGGAAACACCATATATTTT. It yields the protein CSASRFPPYGNTIYF.

The rearrangement uses TRBV24-1 and TRBJ2-7; 9 bases are shared with TRBD1. V shed 7 bases and J 4 bases; nucleotides not matched to a gene: 13. Germline values: CDR1 KGHDR, CDR2 SFDVKD. The CDR3 loop spans 16 amino acids. This CDR3 is CATRGQGPNICYEQYF. The CDR3 DNA is TGTGCCACCAGAGGACAGGGGCCCAACATTTGTTACGAGCAGTACTTC.

About this clonotype itself: A much larger clone differs from this one at a single base, so this may be a read error. The J gene is TRBJ1-1, the V gene TRBV4-2, with D uncertain. Trimming shortened V by 4 bases and J by 0 bases, and 6 bases separated the two germline ends. Germline lookup yields CDR1 LGHNA and CDR2 YNFKEQ. This CDR3 is 13 amino acids long. The CDR3 DNA reads TGTGCCAGCAGCCCGGTGATGAACACTGAAGCTTTCTTT. It encodes CASSPVMNTEAFF.

The chain combines TRBV20-1 with TRBJ2-1; a possible D gene is TRBD1 (6 bases). The CDR3 runs 13 residues. Germline values: CDR1 DFQATT, CDR2 SNEGSKA (reference sequence). V lost 8 bases and J lost 4, with 15 bases in between. The CDR3 coding sequence is TGCAGTACCGAGGACAGCCCATACAATGAGCAGTTCTTC. This translates into CSTEDSPYNEQFF.

The chain has TRBV4-1 and TRBJ2-1; 7 nucleotides line up with TRBD2. V lost 3 bases and J lost 7; bases outside the gene matches: 15. From germline, CDR1 is MGHRA and CDR2 YSYEKL. This CDR3 contains 17 residues. In DNA, the CDR3 is TGCGCCAGCAGCCACGTCACCGACCGCGCCGGGGGGAATGAGCAGTTCTTC. This translates into CASSHVTDRAGGNEQFF.

With respect to this clonotype: A read error may account for a junction end that differs from germline. This chain connects TRBV24-1 to TRBJ1-1; D is unclear. The CDR3 runs to 13 residues. Germline V gene sequence: CDR1 KGHDR, CDR2 SFDVKD. CDR3: CATSDPGRSDAIF. CDR3 coding DNA: TGTGCCACCAGTGATCCTGGACGGTCTGATGCTATCTTT.

The chain combines TRBV24-1 with TRBJ2-5; maybe TRBD1 (5 bases). Trimming pared 4 bases from V and 2 bases from J, leaving 13 bases between. CDR1 and CDR2 (germline): KGHDR, SFDVKD. The CDR3 runs 15 residues. The CDR3 spells CATSESTGEQETQYF. The CDR3, as DNA: TGTGCCACCAGTGAGTCCACAGGAGAACAAGAGACCCAGTACTTC.

The chain links TRBV5-4 to TRBJ2-4, with 8 nucleotides matching TRBD2. The J segment lost 6 bases and the V segment lost 2 bases, leaving 4 bases of the junction unmatched. Germline lookup yields CDR1 SGHNT and CDR2 YYREEE (reference sequence). The CDR3 is made up of 14 amino acids. The CDR3 protein is CASSFRGGVNIQYF. Written as DNA, the CDR3 is TGTGCCAGCAGCTTCCGGGGGGGCGTAAACATTCAGTACTTC.

Ten or more counts support this clonotype. V gene TRBV6-2 or TRBV6-3 combines with J gene TRBJ2-1; 10 bases are a match to TRBD2. Germline lookup yields CDR1 MNHEY and CDR2 SVGEGT. Trimming took 8 bases from V and 8 from J; bases not matched to a gene: 9. The CDR3 spans 14 residues. The CDR3 DNA reads as TGTGCCAGCGCCGCGAGCGGGGGGGCAGATGAGCAGTTCTTC. This gives the protein CASAASGGADEQFF.

Note on this clonotype: Given a much more abundant clone one base away, this may be a read error. This chain links TRBV4-2 with TRBJ2-3; 8 bases map to TRBD2. After removal of 5 bases from V and 2 bases from J, the junction contained 6 bases not matched to a gene. The CDR3 extends over 15 amino acids. Looked up from germline, CDR1 is LGHNA and CDR2 is YNFKEQ. This CDR3 reads CASSVSGVNTDTQYF. CDR3 sequence (DNA): TGTGCCAGCAGCGTTAGCGGGGTTAACACAGATACGCAGTATTTT.

This rearrangement joins TRBV9 to TRBJ2-3, with 11 bases matching TRBD1. CDR3 size: 15 residues. After removal of 4 bases from V and 7 bases from J, the junction contained 8 bases not matched to a gene. From germline, CDR1 is SGDLS and CDR2 YYNGEE. CDR3 protein: CASSIRTGGDYTQYF. CDR3 bases: TGTGCCAGCAGCATCCGGACAGGGGGCGACTATACGCAGTATTTT.

The chain is built from TRBV5-6 and TRBJ2-3; no definite D call. Trimming removed 4 bases from V and 4 bases from J, with 10 bases in between. Germline V gene data show CDR1 as SGHDT and CDR2 as YYEEEE. This CDR3 comprises 13 residues. CDR3 nucleotide sequence: TGTGCCAGCAGCCTTCCCGCGGCAGATACGCAGTATTTT. Translation: CASSLPAADTQYF. The whole variable domain, filled in from reference TRBV5-6 and TRBJ2-3, reads DAGVTQSPTHLIKTRGQQVTLRCSPKSGHDTVSWYQQALGQGPQFIFQYYEEEERQRGNFPDRFSGHQFPNYSSELNVNALLLGDSALYLCASSLPAADTQYFGPGTRLTVL.

This clonotype has just one count. Mismatch with germline at one junction end may stem from a read error. The chain combines TRBV20-1 with TRBJ2-3; 10 bases are shared with TRBD2. The CDR3 extends over 16 amino acids. The germline V gene encodes CDR1 DFQATT and CDR2 SNEGSKA (reference sequence). The CDR3 nucleotides are TGTAGTGCGATTCACCTAGCGGGGGTTATCACAGATACGCAGTATTTT. Protein: CSAIHLAGVITDTQYF.

DNA for the CDR3: TGTGCCACCAGTGCCCCAGGACAGGAGGCGCGAGGGGCCTACGAGCAGTACTTC. As protein: CATSAPGQEARGAYEQYF. The chain is built from TRBV24-1 and TRBJ2-7, with 7 bases aligning to TRBD1. V was pared by 5 bases and J by 2 bases, with 17 bases of the junction left unmatched. CDR1 is KGHDR and CDR2 is SFDVKD in the germline V gene. The CDR3 has 18 amino acids.